A single sample gave rise to the 5 T cell receptor beta chains below, sequenced in a study of cytomegalovirus exposure and HLA in healthy donors. The table came from immunoSEQ multiplex PCR; TCRdb's copy has only in-frame clones and leaves some out. This sample yields 200,000 to 250,000 clones, of which about nine tenths are seen a single time; 2% to 2.5% belongs to the top ten. The source material was PBMCs. The receptors were gathered from a young woman in good health and CMV-seropositive.

The chain couples TRBV9 to TRBJ1-1; D gene uncertain. Germline V gene lookup returns CDR1 SGDLS and CDR2 YYNGEE. V dropped 5 bases and J dropped 0 bases, with 17 bases sitting between them. This CDR3 contains 16 residues. The CDR3 sequence is CASRDRAGQLNTEAFF. The DNA for the CDR3 is TGTGCCAGCAGAGACCGAGCAGGCCAATTGAACACTGAAGCTTTCTTT. Combining the CDR3 with reference TRBV9 and TRBJ1-1 gives the whole variable domain DSGVTQTPKHLITATGQRVTLRCSPRSGDLSVYWYQQSLDQGLQFLIQYYNGEERAKGNILERFSAQQFPDLHSELNLSSLELGDSALYFCASRDRAGQLNTEAFFGQGTRLTVV.

In this sample, this clone turned up once. The CDR3 nucleotides read TGCAGTGCTCCCCTAGAGACCCAGTACTTC. Protein product: CSAPLETQYF. The rearrangement links TRBV20-1 to TRBJ2-5; no definite D call. The CDR3 is made up of 10 amino acids. Germline-derived CDR1 and CDR2 are DFQATT and SNEGSKA (reference sequence). Deletions cut 5 bases from V and 4 bases from J, with 5 bases between.

V gene TRBV7-9 combines with J gene TRBJ2-4; the match to TRBD1 covers 7 bases. This CDR3 comprises 16 residues. J gave up 2 bases and V 2 bases, and 6 bases lay outside the gene matches. The germline V gene encodes CDR1 SEHNR and CDR2 FQNEAQ (reference sequence). The CDR3 reads CASSLNRGWTKNIQYF. The CDR3 DNA follows: TGTGCCAGCAGCTTAAACAGGGGATGGACCAAAAACATTCAGTACTTC.

The genes are TRBV28 and TRBJ1-2; TRBD1 matches 10 bases. CDR1 MDHEN and CDR2 SYDVKM come from the germline V gene. V dropped 5 bases and J dropped 4; count of bases not matched to a gene: 13. The CDR3 consists of 17 residues. CDR3 bases: TGTGCCAGCAGTCCAGCATGGGGGACAGGGGACCTCTATGGCTACACCTTC. It translates to CASSPAWGTGDLYGYTF.

The V and J genes are TRBV5-1 and TRBJ1-2, with a tentative D call TRBD1 (5 bases). Germline V gene sequence: CDR1 SGHRS, CDR2 YFSETQ. This CDR3 region has 15 residues. Deletions cut 5 bases from V and 5 bases from J, with 19 bases between. The CDR3 coding sequence is TGCGCCAGCAGGAGCCGGCCCGGGGGGGATTATGGCTACACCTTC. This gives the protein CASRSRPGGDYGYTF.